The 14 T cell receptor beta chains reported below all come from one sample, sequenced in a study of regulatory T cells in long-lasting Graves disease. Time point of the sample: newly diagnosed GD, antithyroid drugs for less than 3 months. PBMCs provided the RNA from which the TCR library was made. In building TCR beta libraries, iRepertoire HTBI primers were used together with Arm-PCR of CDR3 regions. Each CDR3 protein is one row after TCRdb ran MiXCR on the multiplex PCR reads. The top ten hold around 13% of the sample, which has fewer than 650,000 distinct CDR3 sequences, 15% to 20% seen once. This sample also belongs to another study, concerning T cells in Graves' hyperthyroidism and ophthalmopathy.

The sequencing here drew on peripheral blood mononuclear cells (PBMCs), taken at new diagnosis, from a patient treated with antithyroid drugs. The source is a man younger than 35 with Graves disease.

This chain joins TRBV11-2 and TRBJ2-1, with 8 nucleotides matching TRBD2. Trimming at V came to 0 bases and at J to 2 bases, leaving 6 bases not matched to a gene. CDR1 is SGHAT, CDR2 FQNNGV, per germline. This CDR3 has 17 amino acids. For the CDR3, the DNA is TGTGCCAGCAGCTTAGATGGGTCGGGGGGGGCCTACAATGAGCAGTTCTTC. Protein sequence: CASSLDGSGGAYNEQFF.

This clonotype was observed a handful of times. This sequence joins TRBV5-1 and TRBJ1-2; D is unclear. V dropped 1 base and J dropped 0 bases, with 10 bases sitting between them. CDR1 and CDR2 from the germline V gene are SGHRS and YFSETQ. This CDR3 is 15 amino acids long. CDR3: CASSLSSHANYGYTF. In nucleotides, the CDR3 is TGCGCCAGCAGCTTGTCATCCCACGCTAACTATGGCTACACCTTC.

This sequence joins TRBV3-1 and TRBJ2-7, with 7 bases lining up with TRBD2. The CDR3 totals 15 residues. V was clipped by 5 bases and J by 2 bases; unmatched bases: 9. Germline-derived CDR1 and CDR2 are LGHDT and YNNKEL (reference sequence). Written as DNA, the CDR3 is TGTGCCAGCAGCTCCCGCGGGGGTGTAGCCTACGAGCAGTACTTC. Protein sequence: CASSSRGGVAYEQYF.

This clonotype has more than one count but fewer than ten. This chain uses TRBV18 with TRBJ1-6; D is unclear. Per germline, CDR1 KGHSH and CDR2 LQKENI. This CDR3 contains 13 residues. V was cut by 3 bases and J by 7 bases, with 7 bases left in between. This CDR3 is CASSPDFNSPLHF. CDR3 in DNA: TGTGCCAGCTCACCCGACTTCAATTCACCCCTCCACTTT.

Only a few counts were recorded for this clonotype. This sequence joins TRBV5-1 and TRBJ2-7; D gene uncertain. The CDR3 is made up of 14 amino acids. Trimming shortened V by 2 bases and J by 6 bases, and 15 bases separated the two germline ends. CDR1 is SGHRS and CDR2 is YFSETQ in the germline V gene. This CDR3 reads CASSFSVTRAEQYF. The CDR3 DNA reads TGCGCCAGCAGCTTTTCAGTGACCCGGGCCGAGCAGTACTTC.

This chain links TRBV7-3 with TRBJ2-1, with a possible D match to TRBD1 (6 bases). Trimming stripped 0 bases from V and 5 bases from J, with 11 bases between. The germline V gene has CDR1 SGHTA and CDR2 FQGTGA. The CDR3 has 15 residues. The CDR3 here is CASSLTRQANNEQFF. DNA of the CDR3: TGTGCCAGCAGCTTAACACGACAGGCCAACAATGAGCAGTTCTTC.

This clonotype was detected only a few times. A much larger clone differs from this one at a single base, so this may be a read error. This chain uses TRBV27 with TRBJ1-2; weak D call: TRBD1 (6 bases). V gave up 4 bases and J gave up 14 bases, with 20 bases separating them. This CDR3 contains 13 residues. Germline V gives CDR1 MNHEY, CDR2 SMNVEV (reference sequence). The CDR3 bases are TGTGCCAGCAGTTCACAAGATCTCAGGGGCCAAACCTTC. It specifies CASSSQDLRGQTF.

The chain couples TRBV3-1 to TRBJ2-6; D is ambiguous. Trimming took off 0 bases at V and 0 bases at J, with 9 bases between the two ends. Germline V lookup: CDR1 LGHDT, CDR2 YNNKEL (reference sequence). This CDR3 has 17 amino acids. The CDR3 loop reads CASSQDRSISGANVLTF. CDR3 DNA sequence: TGTGCCAGCAGCCAAGACAGATCCATCTCTGGGGCCAACGTCCTGACTTTC.

The sample holds a few counts of this clonotype. V and J are TRBV10-3 and TRBJ2-1; maybe TRBD2 (6 bases). The V and J ends lost 6 bases and 9 bases respectively, with 18 bases between them. CDR3 length: 14 amino acids. Germline V gene lookup returns CDR1 ENHRY and CDR2 SYGVKD. CDR3 bases: TGTGCCATCAGGCCCCCAATAGCGGCTGGTGAGCAGTTCTTC. Its translation: CAIRPPIAAGEQFF.

This chain joins TRBV19 and TRBJ1-2, with D unresolved. V shed 3 bases and J shed 6 bases, with 14 bases lying between them. Per the germline V gene, CDR1 is LNHDA and CDR2 is SQIVND (reference sequence). The CDR3 runs to 14 residues. The chain's CDR3 is CASSIMRGKDGYTF. CDR3 nucleotides: TGTGCCAGTAGTATTATGCGGGGTAAGGATGGCTACACCTTC.

Ten or more counts support this clonotype. The chain combines TRBV10-1 with TRBJ1-1; 8 nucleotides line up with TRBD1. Germline-derived CDR1 and CDR2 are WNHNN and SYGVQD (reference sequence). The CDR3 is made up of 13 amino acids. The ends lost 8 bases at V and 3 bases at J; junction bases unmatched: 5. The CDR3 DNA sequence: TGCGCCAGCCGGACAGGGAGGGACACTGAAGCTTTCTTT. Translated: CASRTGRDTEAFF.

This clonotype was detected many times. CDR3 sequence: CASSSRTSGRHEQYF. The CDR3 DNA reads TGTGCCAGCAGCTCGCGGACTAGCGGGAGACACGAGCAGTACTTC. This chain links TRBV7-9 with TRBJ2-7, with TRBD2 matching over 13 bases. CDR1 and CDR2 from the germline V gene are SEHNR and FQNEAQ (reference sequence). The CDR3 is made up of 15 amino acids. V gave up 4 bases and J gave up 5 bases; unmatched junction bases: 5.

This clonotype was picked up many times. The gene calls are TRBV6-1 and TRBJ1-3; D remains unclear. Germline V gives CDR1 MNHNS, CDR2 SASEGT. This CDR3 is 15 amino acids long. V lost 8 bases and J 4 bases, leaving 18 bases between the germline ends. CDR3 DNA sequence: TGTGCCAGCTCGCCGTGGGGAGGGTACGGAAACACCATATATTTT. Translated, it gives CASSPWGGYGNTIYF.

In its sample, this clonotype was seen many times. The chain combines TRBV28 with TRBJ1-5, with D unclear. The ends were cut back, 7 bases at V and 4 bases at J, with 11 bases in the middle. Germline V CDR1 and CDR2: MDHEN, SYDVKM. The CDR3 sequence is 13 residues long. The CDR3 is CASTLGANQPQHF. The DNA for the CDR3 is TGTGCCAGCACCCTGGGCGCGAATCAGCCCCAGCATTTT. Combining the CDR3 with reference TRBV28 and TRBJ1-5 gives the whole variable domain DVKVTQSSRYLVKRTGEKVFLECVQDMDHENMFWYRQDPGLGLRLIYFSYDVKMKEKGDIPEGYSVSREKKERFSLILESASTNQTSMYLCASTLGANQPQHFGDGTRLSIL.